One and the same sample provided the 21 T cell receptor beta chains below, sequenced in a study of tumor-infiltrating lymphocytes in primary liver carcinoma. Each 20-30 mg portion of unsorted bulk tissue served as the source for co-extraction of RNA and DNA. The input was around 500 ng total RNA; TCR beta cDNA was made from it with a constant-region primer. ARM-PCR was slightly modified, and three nested multiplex PCR rounds with it gave rise to the TCR beta libraries. The first two PCR rounds, around 10 cycles each, used TRBV1-TRBV30 forward primers and a C-beta reverse primer. MiXCR was run by TCRdb on the multiplex PCR reads, yielding one entry per CDR3 protein. Here the sample spans 80,000 or so distinct CDR3 sequences, roughly 69% being singletons. Source material: tumor-adjacent normal liver tissue. Receptors were obtained from a man aged 35 to 55 with primary liver carcinoma and hepatitis B virus infection.

Points on this clonotype: The junction departs from germline at one end; a sequencing error may be responsible. V is TRBV12-3 or TRBV12-4 and J is TRBJ2-1, with D hard to call. The CDR3 is 14 amino acids. CDR3: CANSLLRSYNEQFF. The CDR3 nucleotides read TGTGCCAACAGTCTCTTACGTTCCTACAATGAGCAGTTCTTC.

The chain has TRBV6-2 or TRBV6-3 and TRBJ1-5, with no clear D. Deletions cut 4 bases from V and 0 bases from J, with 10 bases between. Germline V gives CDR1 MNHEY, CDR2 SVGEGT. CDR3 length: 15 residues. The CDR3 loop is CASSWPTDSNQPQHF. The CDR3 DNA is TGTGCCAGCAGTTGGCCTACGGATAGCAATCAGCCCCAGCATTTT.

Comment on this clonotype: As the CDR3 is not closed by the conserved phenylalanine or tryptophan, this likely results from a read error. The chain has TRBV5-1 and TRBJ2-3, with D tentatively TRBD2 (6 bases). The CDR3 has 16 residues. CDR1 and CDR2 (germline): SGHRS, YFSETQ. This CDR3 reads CASSLNGRTSTETQYL. DNA for the CDR3: TGCGCCAGCAGCTTGAACGGCCGCACTAGCACAGAAACGCAGTATTTA.

As concerns this clonotype: At one end the junction does not follow the germline gene, possibly because of a read error. The rearrangement uses TRBV5-4 and TRBJ1-2; D is perhaps TRBD1 (6 bases). The CDR3 length is 17 residues. Germline CDR1 SGHNT, CDR2 YYREEE (reference sequence). This CDR3 is CASSPPQQGVGNYGYTF. CDR3 bases: TGTGCCAGCAGCCCCCCCCAACAGGGTGTGGGGAACTATGGCTACACATTC.

As to this clonotype: A much larger clone lies one base from this, so it may be a read error. The chain is built from TRBV5-1 and TRBJ2-1; TRBD2 agrees at 7 bases. CDR3 size: 15 residues. The V gene's germline CDR1 is SGHRS and CDR2 YFSETQ. CDR3 bases: TGCGCCAGCAGCCTGAGCGGGACTACCTACAATGAGCAGTTATTC. This codes for CASSLSGTTYNEQLF.

This clonotype was observed a few times. The genes are TRBV9 and TRBJ2-1, with D unclear. This CDR3 is built from 16 residues. V was cut by 0 bases and J by 5 bases, with 15 bases left in between. Germline CDR1 reads SGDLS; CDR2 reads YYNGEE. The CDR3 here is CASSVVALGVNNEQFF. CDR3 sequence (DNA): TGTGCCAGCAGCGTAGTTGCATTGGGTGTCAACAATGAGCAGTTCTTC.

Of note for this clonotype: A junction end diverges from the germline sequence, so it may reflect a read error. This chain joins TRBV12-3 or TRBV12-4 and TRBJ2-2; weak D call: TRBD2 (5 bases). The CDR3 runs to 15 residues. CDR3 loop: CANSLLQLNTGELFF. The CDR3 nucleotides are TGTGCCAACAGTTTATTACAGCTGAACACCGGGGAGCTATTTTTT.

Notes on this clonotype: A much larger clone lies a single base off, so this may be a read error. This chain links TRBV6-5 with TRBJ2-3; D perhaps matches TRBD1 (6 bases). The CDR3 has 14 amino acids. In germline, CDR1 is MNHEY, CDR2 SVGAGI. CDR3 in DNA: TGTGCCAGGAGTTGCCGTGACAGGTCAGATACGCAGTATTTT. Residues: CARSCRDRSDTQYF.

The chain recombines TRBV28 with TRBJ2-1, with 7 bases fitting TRBD2. Germline V gene lookup returns CDR1 MDHEN and CDR2 SYDVKM. V trimming: 3 bases; J trimming: 12 bases; junction bases outside the gene matches: 11. The CDR3 is 14 residues long. In DNA form, the CDR3 reads TGTGCCAGCAGTTTTTTAGCGGGTAATTATGCGCAGTTCTTC. This codes for CASSFLAGNYAQFF.

V is TRBV12-3 or TRBV12-4 and J is TRBJ2-1, with 7 bases identical to TRBD1. The CDR3 length is 13 residues. Trimming at V came to 5 bases and at J to 9 bases, leaving 7 bases not matched to a gene. CDR3 protein: CASSPGQDSEQFF. CDR3 coding DNA: TGTGCCAGCAGTCCCGGACAGGACAGTGAGCAGTTCTTC.

Details on this clonotype: At one end the junction does not follow the germline gene, possibly because of a read error. The chain couples TRBV10-3 to TRBJ2-7, with 9 bases fitting TRBD1. This CDR3 is built from 13 residues. Germline-derived CDR1 and CDR2 are ENHRY and SYGVKD. This CDR3 is CAITTDRGYEQYF. The CDR3 DNA reads as TGTGCCATCACTACGGACAGGGGATACGAACAGTACTTC.

Details on this clonotype: With a much larger clone just one base away, this may be a read error. V is TRBV24-1 and J is TRBJ2-2, with D perhaps matching TRBD1 or TRBD2 (5 bases each). The CDR3 length is 16 residues. The germline V gene encodes CDR1 KGHDR and CDR2 SFDVKD. DNA for the CDR3: TGTGTCACCAGCCCAGAAACGGGACGGAACACCGGGGAGCTGTTTTTT. Encoded protein: CVTSPETGRNTGELFF.

This clonotype is a singleton in its sample. The conserved phenylalanine or tryptophan is not found at the CDR3 terminus, so this likely reflects a read error. The rearrangement links TRBV4-3 to TRBJ1-2; D possibly corresponds to TRBD1 (5 bases). The V gene's germline CDR1 is LGHNA and CDR2 YSLEER. This CDR3 comprises 15 residues. The CDR3 sequence is CASSQEGATVYGYTL. The CDR3 coding sequence is TGCGCCAGTAGCCAAGAGGGCGCGACAGTCTATGGCTACACCCTC.

The J gene is TRBJ2-5, the V gene TRBV5-6; possible D gene TRBD1, 5 bases. V was shortened by 4 bases and J by 4 bases, with 14 bases between the two germline ends. Germline V gene sequence: CDR1 SGHDT, CDR2 YYEEEE. This CDR3 has 14 amino acids. The CDR3 region has the DNA TGTGCCAGCAGCCCAGCGACAAGGGGAGAGACCCAGTACTTC. Translated, it gives CASSPATRGETQYF.

This clonotype appeared a single time. The chain employs TRBV7-6 and TRBJ2-3; maybe TRBD1 (6 bases). V was pared by 5 bases and J by 2 bases, with 14 bases between. Germline V gives CDR1 SGHVS, CDR2 FNYEAQ. The CDR3 totals 15 residues. The CDR3 loop is CASSPETGNTDTQYF. CDR3 coding DNA: TGTGCCAGCAGCCCGGAGACAGGAAACACAGATACGCAGTATTTT.

The rearrangement links TRBV4-1 to TRBJ2-1, with D uncertain. CDR1 MGHRA and CDR2 YSYEKL come from the germline V gene. The CDR3 loop spans 16 amino acids. Trimming took off 0 bases at V and 10 bases at J, with 19 bases between the two ends. The CDR3 DNA reads as TGCGCCAGCAGCCAAGACGCGGATACCTTCTACATCGAGCAGTTCTTC. It translates to CASSQDADTFYIEQFF.

About this clonotype itself: The junction departs from the called germline gene at one end, perhaps through a read error. The chain uses TRBV20-1 and TRBJ1-6; unclear D gene. This CDR3 spans 15 amino acids. The germline CDR1 and CDR2 sequences are DFQATT and SNEGSKA (reference sequence). CDR3 bases: TGCAATGCTAGAGTCGGTAGCTCTTATAATTCACCCCTCCACTTT. As protein: CNARVGSSYNSPLHF.

A few counts support this clonotype. A junction boundary mismatches the germline segment, possibly from a read error. The V gene is TRBV29-1, the J gene TRBJ2-5; 7 bases are shared with TRBD1. The CDR3 is 13 residues long. Germline CDR1 is SQVTM and CDR2 is ANQGSEA. This CDR3 reads CNVDEQGMETRYF. CDR3 bases: TGCAACGTTGACGAACAGGGGATGGAGACCCGGTACTTC.

This clonotype was observed at least ten times. This chain connects TRBV30 to TRBJ2-5; no firm D call. Trimming stripped 1 base from V and 11 bases from J, with 17 bases between. CDR3 length: 13 residues. Germline loops: CDR1 GTSNPN, CDR2 SVGIG (reference sequence). The CDR3 sequence: CAWSGVGSRNQYF. CDR3 DNA sequence: TGTGCCTGGAGTGGGGTCGGCTCTAGAAATCAGTACTTC.

About this clonotype: Just one base apart from a much larger clone, this may be a read error. The chain recombines TRBV5-1 with TRBJ2-1, with no clear D. The V and J ends lost 0 bases and 6 bases respectively, with 10 bases between them. Germline V CDR1 and CDR2: SGHRS, YFSETQ. The length of the CDR3 is 14 residues. CDR3 bases: TGCGCCAGCAGCTTGGGACGGCTCGTCAATGAGCAGTTCTTC. It yields the protein CASSLGRLVNEQFF.

About this clonotype itself: Because it lacks the conserved phenylalanine or tryptophan at the end, this CDR3 is likely a read error. This sequence joins TRBV4-1 and TRBJ2-3; possible D gene TRBD1, 6 bases. The end of the DNA aligns better with TRBJ1-5, so the J call may be wrong. CDR1 and CDR2 from the germline V gene are MGHRA and YSYEKL. CDR3 length: 20 amino acids. CDR3 amino acids: CASSQAIGTDRLVTTDTQHL. DNA of the CDR3: TGCGCCAGCAGCCAGGCTATCGGGACGGACAGATTAGTCACCACAGATACGCAGCATCTT.